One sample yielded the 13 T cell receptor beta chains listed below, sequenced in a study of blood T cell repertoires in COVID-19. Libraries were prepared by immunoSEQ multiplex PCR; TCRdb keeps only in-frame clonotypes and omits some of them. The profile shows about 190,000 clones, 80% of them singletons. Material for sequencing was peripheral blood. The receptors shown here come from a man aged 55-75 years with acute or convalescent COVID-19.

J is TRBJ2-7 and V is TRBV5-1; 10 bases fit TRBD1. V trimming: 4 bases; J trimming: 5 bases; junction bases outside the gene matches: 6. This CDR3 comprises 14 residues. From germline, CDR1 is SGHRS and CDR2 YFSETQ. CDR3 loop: CASSRFGTGDEQYF. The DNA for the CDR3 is TGCGCCAGCAGCCGCTTCGGGACAGGGGACGAGCAGTACTTC. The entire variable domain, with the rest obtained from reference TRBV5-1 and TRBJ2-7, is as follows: KAGVTQTPRYLIKTRGQQVTLSCSPISGHRSVSWYQQTPGQGLQFLFEYFSETQRNKGNFPGRFSGRQFSNSRSEMNVSTLELGDSALYLCASSRFGTGDEQYFGPGTRLTVT.

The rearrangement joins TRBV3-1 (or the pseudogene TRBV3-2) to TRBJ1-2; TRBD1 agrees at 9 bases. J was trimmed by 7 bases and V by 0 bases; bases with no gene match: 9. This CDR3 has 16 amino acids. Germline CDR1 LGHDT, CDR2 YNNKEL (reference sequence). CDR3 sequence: CASSQEGGRTGVGYTF. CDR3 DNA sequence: TGTGCCAGCAGCCAAGAGGGGGGTCGGACAGGGGTTGGCTACACCTTC.

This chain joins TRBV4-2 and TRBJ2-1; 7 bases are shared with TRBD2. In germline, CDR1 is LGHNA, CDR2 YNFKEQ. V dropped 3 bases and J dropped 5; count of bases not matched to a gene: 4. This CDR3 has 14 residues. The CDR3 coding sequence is TGTGCCAGCAGCCAGCCAGGGACTAACAATGAGCAGTTCTTC. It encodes CASSQPGTNNEQFF.

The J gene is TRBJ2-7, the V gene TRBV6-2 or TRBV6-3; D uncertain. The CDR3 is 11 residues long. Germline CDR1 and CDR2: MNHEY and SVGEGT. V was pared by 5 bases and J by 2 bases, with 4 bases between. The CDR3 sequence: CASSQTYEQYF. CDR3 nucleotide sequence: TGTGCCAGCAGTCAAACCTACGAGCAGTACTTC.

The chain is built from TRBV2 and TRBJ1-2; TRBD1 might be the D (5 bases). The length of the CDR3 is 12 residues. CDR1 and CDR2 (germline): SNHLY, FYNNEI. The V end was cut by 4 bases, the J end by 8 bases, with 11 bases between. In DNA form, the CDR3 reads TGTGCCAGCAGTGGTGAAGGGGCGGGCTACACCTTC. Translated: CASSGEGAGYTF.

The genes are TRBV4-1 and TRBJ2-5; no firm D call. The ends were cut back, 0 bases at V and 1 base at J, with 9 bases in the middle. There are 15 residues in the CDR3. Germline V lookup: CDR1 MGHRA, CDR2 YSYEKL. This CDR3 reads CASSQDELAQETQYF. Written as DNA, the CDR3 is TGCGCCAGCAGCCAAGACGAGCTTGCCCAAGAGACCCAGTACTTC.

The CDR3 DNA follows: TGTGCCAGCAGTTACTCGACAGGGAAGACCTATGGCTACACCTTC. Its protein product is CASSYSTGKTYGYTF. V usage is TRBV6-5 and J usage is TRBJ1-2; 7 bases are a match to TRBD1. This CDR3 is 15 amino acids long. Germline V lookup: CDR1 MNHEY, CDR2 SVGAGI. J gave up 4 bases and V 0 bases, and 5 bases lay outside the gene matches.

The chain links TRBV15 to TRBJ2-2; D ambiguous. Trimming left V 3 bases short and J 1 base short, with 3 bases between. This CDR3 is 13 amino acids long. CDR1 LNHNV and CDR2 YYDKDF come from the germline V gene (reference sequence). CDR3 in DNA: TGTGCCACCAGCAGTCGGAACACCGGGGAGCTGTTTTTT. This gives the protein CATSSRNTGELFF.

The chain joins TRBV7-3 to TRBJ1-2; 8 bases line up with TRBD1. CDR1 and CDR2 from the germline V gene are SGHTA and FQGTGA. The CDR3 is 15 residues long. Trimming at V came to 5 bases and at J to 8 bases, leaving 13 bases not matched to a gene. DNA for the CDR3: TGTGCCAGCAGCCTCGGGGGAGGACAGGGAAGGGGCTACACCTTC. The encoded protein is CASSLGGGQGRGYTF.

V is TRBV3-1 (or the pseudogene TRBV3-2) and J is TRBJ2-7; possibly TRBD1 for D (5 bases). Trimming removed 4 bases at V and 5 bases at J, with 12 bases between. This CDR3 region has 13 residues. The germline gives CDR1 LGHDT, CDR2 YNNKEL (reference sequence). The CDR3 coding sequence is TGTGCCAGCAGCCCGGACATACAGAACGAGCAGTACTTC. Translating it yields CASSPDIQNEQYF.

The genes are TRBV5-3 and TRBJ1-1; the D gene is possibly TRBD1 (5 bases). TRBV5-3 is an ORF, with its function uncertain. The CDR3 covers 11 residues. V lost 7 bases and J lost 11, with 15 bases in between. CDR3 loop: CARDPEGRAFF. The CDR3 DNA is TGTGCCAGAGACCCGGAGGGGAGGGCTTTCTTT.

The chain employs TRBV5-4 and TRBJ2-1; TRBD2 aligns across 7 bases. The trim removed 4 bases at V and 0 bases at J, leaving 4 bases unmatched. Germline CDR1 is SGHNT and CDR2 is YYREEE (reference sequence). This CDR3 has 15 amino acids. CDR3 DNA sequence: TGTGCCAGCAGCAGGGAGGGGATCTCCTACAATGAGCAGTTCTTC. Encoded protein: CASSREGISYNEQFF.

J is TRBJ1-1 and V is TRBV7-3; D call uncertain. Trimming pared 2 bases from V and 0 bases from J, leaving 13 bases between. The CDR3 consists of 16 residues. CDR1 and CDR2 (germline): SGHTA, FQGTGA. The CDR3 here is CASSLVGGIMNTEAFF. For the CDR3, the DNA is TGTGCCAGCAGCTTAGTCGGAGGGATTATGAACACTGAAGCTTTCTTT.